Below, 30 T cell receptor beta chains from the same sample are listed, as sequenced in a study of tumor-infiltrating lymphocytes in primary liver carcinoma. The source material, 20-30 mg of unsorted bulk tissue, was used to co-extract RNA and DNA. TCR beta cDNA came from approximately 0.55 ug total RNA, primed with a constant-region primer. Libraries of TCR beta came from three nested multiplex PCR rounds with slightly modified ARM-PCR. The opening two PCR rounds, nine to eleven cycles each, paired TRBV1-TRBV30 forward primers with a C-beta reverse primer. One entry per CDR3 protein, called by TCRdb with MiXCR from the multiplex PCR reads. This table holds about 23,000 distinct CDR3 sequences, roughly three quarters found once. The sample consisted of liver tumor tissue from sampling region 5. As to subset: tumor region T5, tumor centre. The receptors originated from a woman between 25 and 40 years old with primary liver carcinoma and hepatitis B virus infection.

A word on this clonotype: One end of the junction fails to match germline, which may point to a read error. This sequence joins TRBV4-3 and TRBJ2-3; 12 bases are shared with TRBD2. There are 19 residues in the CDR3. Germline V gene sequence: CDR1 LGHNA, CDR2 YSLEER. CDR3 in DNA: TGCGCAAGCAGCCAAGATCCGCCTCGGACTAGCGGGAACACAGATACGCATTATTTT. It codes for CASSQDPPRTSGNTDTHYF.

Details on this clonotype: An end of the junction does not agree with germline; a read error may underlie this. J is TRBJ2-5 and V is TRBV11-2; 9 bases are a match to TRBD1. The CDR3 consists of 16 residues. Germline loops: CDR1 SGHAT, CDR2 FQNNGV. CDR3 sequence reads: CTSSTRTGGAKGTQYF. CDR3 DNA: TGTACCAGCAGTACAAGAACAGGGGGCGCGAAAGGGACCCAGTACTTC.

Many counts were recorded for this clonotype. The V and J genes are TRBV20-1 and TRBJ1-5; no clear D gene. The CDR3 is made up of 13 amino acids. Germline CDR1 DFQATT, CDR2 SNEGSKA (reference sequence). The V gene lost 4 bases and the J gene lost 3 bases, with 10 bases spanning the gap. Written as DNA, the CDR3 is TGCAGTGCTAAAAGGGTCCTCAATCAGCCCCAGCATTTT. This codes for CSAKRVLNQPQHF.

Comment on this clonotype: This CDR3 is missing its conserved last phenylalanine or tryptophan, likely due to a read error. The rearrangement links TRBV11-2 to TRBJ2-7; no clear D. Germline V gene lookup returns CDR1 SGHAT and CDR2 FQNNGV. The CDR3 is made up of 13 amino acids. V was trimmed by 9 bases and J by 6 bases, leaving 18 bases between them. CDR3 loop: CASSPSNTGEQYS. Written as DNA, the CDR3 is TGTGCCAGTAGCCCCTCAAATACGGGCGAGCAGTACTCC.

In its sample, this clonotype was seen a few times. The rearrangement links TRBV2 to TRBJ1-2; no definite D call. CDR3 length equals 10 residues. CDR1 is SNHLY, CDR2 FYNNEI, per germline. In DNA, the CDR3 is TGTGCTAGCCGGTTCGATGGCTACACCTTC. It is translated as CASRFDGYTF.

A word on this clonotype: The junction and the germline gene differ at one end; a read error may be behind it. The CDR3 bases are TGTGCCAGCAGCCTCCCTTTGGACGGATGGTACTACCACGAGCGGTACTTC. Amino acid sequence: CASSLPLDGWYYHERYF. This chain links TRBV28 with TRBJ2-7; no definite D call. Germline loops: CDR1 MDHEN, CDR2 SYDVKM. This CDR3 has 17 residues.

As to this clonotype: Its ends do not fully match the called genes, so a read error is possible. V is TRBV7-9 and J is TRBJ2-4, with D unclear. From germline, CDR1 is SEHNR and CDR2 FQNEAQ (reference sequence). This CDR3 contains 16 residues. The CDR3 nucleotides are TGTGCCAGCAGCTTATCTTCCCCCGGGCCAATAAACATTCGGTACTTC. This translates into CASSLSSPGPINIRYF. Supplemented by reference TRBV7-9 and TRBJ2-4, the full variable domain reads DTGVSQNPRHKITKRGQNVTFRCDPISEHNRLYWYRQTLGQGPEFLTYFQNEAQLEKSRLLSDRFSAERPKGSFSTLEIQRTEQGDSAMYLCASSLSSPGPINIRYFGAGTRLSVL.

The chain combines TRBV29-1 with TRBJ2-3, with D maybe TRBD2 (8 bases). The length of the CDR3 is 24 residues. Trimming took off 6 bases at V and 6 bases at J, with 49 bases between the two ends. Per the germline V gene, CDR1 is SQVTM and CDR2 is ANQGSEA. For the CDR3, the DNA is TGCAGCGTAGAGCAGATACAAGGCCGACAGGGCTGGGCGGAAACTAGCGGAGACACTGATACGCAGTATTTT. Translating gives CSVEQIQGRQGWAETSGDTDTQYF.

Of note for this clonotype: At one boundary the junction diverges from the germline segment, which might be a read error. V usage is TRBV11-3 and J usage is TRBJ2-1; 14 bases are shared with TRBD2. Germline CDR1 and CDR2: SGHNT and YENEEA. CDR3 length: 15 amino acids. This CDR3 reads CACSRLAGGGYEQFF. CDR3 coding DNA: TGTGCCTGTAGCCGACTAGCGGGGGGGGGGTATGAACAGTTCTTC.

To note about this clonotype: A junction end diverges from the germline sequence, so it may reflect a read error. The CDR3 loop is CASSSLDGSRYYELYF. The CDR3, as DNA: TGTGCCAGCAGCTCCTTGGACGGCTCGAGGTACTACGAGCTGTACTTC. This chain uses TRBV7-8 with TRBJ2-7; D uncertain. Germline CDR1 is SGHVS and CDR2 is FQNEAQ. The CDR3 sequence is 16 residues long.

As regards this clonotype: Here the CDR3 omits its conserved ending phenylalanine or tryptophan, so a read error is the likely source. CDR3 coding DNA: TGTGCCAGTAACTTAGGATACGTCCGCGAGCAGTACCTC. Translated, it gives CASNLGYVREQYL. The J gene is TRBJ2-7, the V gene TRBV11-1; no reliable D call. The germline V gene encodes CDR1 SGHAT and CDR2 FQDESV (reference sequence). Deletions cut 9 bases from V and 6 bases from J, with 18 bases between. CDR3 length: 13 residues.

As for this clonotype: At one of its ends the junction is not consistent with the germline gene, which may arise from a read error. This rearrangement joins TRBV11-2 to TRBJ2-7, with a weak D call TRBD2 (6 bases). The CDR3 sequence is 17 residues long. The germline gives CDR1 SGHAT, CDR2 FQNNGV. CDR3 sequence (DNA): TGTGCCAGCAGTATCACAGGAGGGGTCTCTCGGACCTACGTGCAGTACTTC. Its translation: CASSITGGVSRTYVQYF.

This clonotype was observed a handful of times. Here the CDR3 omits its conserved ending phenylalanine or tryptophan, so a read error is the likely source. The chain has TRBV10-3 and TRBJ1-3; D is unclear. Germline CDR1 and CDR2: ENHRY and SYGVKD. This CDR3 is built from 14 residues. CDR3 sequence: CAISESVSGNTIYY. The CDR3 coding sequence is TGTGCTATCAGTGAGTCAGTTTCCGGAAACACCATATATTAT.

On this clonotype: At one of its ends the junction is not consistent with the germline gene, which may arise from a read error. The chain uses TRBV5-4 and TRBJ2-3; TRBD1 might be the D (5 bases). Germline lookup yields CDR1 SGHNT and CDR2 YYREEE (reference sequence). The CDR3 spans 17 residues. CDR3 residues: CASRIDGHPPPTDTQYF. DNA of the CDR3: TGTGCCAGCAGAATAGACGGACACCCTCCACCCACAGATACACAGTATTTT.

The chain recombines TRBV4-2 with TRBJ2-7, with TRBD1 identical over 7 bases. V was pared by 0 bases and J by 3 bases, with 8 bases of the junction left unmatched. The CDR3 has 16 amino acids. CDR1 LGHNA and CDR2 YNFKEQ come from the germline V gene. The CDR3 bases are TGTGCCAGCAGCCAAGAAAGGACGAGACAGGGCTACGAGCAGTACTTC. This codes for CASSQERTRQGYEQYF.

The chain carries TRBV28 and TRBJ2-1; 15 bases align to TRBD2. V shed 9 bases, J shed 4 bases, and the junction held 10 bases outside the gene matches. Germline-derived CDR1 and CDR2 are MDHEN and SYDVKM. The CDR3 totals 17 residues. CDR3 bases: TGTGCCAGTAGTGCACGGACTAGCGGGAGGGGGTACAATGAGCAGTTCTTC. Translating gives CASSARTSGRGYNEQFF.

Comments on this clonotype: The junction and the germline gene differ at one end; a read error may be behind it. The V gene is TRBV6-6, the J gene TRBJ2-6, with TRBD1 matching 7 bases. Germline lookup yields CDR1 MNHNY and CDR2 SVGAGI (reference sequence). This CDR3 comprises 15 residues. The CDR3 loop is CASFFRQGRANVLTF. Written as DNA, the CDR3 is TGTGCCAGCTTCTTCAGACAGGGTAGGGCCAACGTCCTGACCTTC.

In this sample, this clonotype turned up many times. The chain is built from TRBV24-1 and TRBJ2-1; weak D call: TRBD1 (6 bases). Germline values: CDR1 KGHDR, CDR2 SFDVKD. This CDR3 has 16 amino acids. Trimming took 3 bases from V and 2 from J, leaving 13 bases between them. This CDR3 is CATSDAGGNPYNEQFF. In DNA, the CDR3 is TGTGCCACCAGTGATGCTGGGGGCAACCCCTACAATGAGCAGTTCTTC.

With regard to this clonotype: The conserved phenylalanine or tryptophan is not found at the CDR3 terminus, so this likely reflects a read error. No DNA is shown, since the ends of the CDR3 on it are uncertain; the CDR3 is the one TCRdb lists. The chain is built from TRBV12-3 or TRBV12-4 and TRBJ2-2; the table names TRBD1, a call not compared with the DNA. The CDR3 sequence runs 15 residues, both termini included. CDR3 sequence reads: CASRGWDTYTGELFY.

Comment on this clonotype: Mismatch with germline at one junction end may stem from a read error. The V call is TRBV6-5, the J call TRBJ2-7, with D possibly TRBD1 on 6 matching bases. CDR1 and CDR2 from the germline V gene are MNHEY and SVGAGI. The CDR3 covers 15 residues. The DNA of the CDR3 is TGTGCCAGCTGTTACAAGGACAGCAGCTCCTACGAGCATTACTTT. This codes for CASCYKDSSSYEHYF.

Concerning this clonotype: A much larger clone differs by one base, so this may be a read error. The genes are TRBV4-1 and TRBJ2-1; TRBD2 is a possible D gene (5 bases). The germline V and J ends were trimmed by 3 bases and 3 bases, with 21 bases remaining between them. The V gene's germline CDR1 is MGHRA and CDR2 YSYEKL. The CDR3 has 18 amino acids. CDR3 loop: CASSHEAIGGDYYNEQFF. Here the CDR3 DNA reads TGCGCCAGCAGCCATGAAGCGATAGGCGGTGACTACTACAATGAGCAGTTCTTC.

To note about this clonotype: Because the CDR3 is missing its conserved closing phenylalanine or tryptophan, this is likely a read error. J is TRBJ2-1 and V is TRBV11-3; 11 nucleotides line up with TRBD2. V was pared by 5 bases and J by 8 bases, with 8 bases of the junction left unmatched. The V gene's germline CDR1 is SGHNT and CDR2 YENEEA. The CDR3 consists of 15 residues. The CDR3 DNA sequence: TGTGCCAGCAGCCGACTAGCGGGGAGGGGATATGAGCAGTTCTTG. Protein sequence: CASSRLAGRGYEQFL.

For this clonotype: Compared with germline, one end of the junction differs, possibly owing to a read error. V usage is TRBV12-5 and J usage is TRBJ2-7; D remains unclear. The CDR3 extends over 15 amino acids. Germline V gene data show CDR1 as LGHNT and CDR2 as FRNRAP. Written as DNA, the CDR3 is TGTGCTAGTGGCTTGGCACAAGGCAGCTCCTACGAGCTGTACTTC. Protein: CASGLAQGSSYELYF.

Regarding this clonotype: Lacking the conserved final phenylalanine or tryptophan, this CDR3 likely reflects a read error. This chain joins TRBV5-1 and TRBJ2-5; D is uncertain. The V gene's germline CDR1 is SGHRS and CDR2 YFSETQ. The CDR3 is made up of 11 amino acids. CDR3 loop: CASGFAETQYL. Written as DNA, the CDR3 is TGCGCCAGCGGCTTTGCAGAGACCCAGTACCTC.

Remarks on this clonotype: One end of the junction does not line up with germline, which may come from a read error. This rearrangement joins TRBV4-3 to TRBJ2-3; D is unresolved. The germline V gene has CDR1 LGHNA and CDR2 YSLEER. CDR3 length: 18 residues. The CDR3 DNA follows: TGCACCAGCAGCCAGTCGGTCTGGCTGTATGATCCCGATGATACGCAGTATTTT. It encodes CTSSQSVWLYDPDDTQYF.

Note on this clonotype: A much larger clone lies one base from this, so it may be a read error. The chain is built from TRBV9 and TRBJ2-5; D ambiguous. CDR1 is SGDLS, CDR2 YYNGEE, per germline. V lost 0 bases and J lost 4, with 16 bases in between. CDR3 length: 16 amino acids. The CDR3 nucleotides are TGTGCCAGCAGCGTAGAGGTAGAAACCCCCCGAGAGACCCAGTACTTC. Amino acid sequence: CASSVEVETPRETQYF.

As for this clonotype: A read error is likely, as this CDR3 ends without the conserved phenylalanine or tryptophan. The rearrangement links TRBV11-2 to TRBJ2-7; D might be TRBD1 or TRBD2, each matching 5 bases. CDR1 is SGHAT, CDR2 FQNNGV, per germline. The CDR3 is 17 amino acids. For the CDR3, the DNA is TGTGCCGGCAGCTCCCCACTGGGGACGGTGAACTCCTACGAGCAGTACCTC. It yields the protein CAGSSPLGTVNSYEQYL.

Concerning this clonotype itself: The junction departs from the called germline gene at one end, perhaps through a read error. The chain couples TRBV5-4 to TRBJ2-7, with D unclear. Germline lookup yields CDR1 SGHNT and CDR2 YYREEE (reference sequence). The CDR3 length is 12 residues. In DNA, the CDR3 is TGTACCAGCAGCGCGACACCCTACGAGCAATACTTC. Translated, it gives CTSSATPYEQYF.

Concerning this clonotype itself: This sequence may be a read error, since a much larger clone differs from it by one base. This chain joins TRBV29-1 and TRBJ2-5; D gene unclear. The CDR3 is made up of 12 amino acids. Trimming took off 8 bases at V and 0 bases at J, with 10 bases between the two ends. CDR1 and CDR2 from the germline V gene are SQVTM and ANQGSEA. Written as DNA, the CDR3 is TGCAGCAGTAGACCATACCAAGAGACCCAGTACTTC. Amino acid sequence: CSSRPYQETQYF.

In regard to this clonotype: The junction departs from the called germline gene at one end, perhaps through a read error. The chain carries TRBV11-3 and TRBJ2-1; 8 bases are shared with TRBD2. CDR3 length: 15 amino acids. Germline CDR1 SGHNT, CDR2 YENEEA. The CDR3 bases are TGTGCCAACAGCCGACTATCGGGGGGGGGATATGAGCAGTTCTTT. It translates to CANSRLSGGGYEQFF.